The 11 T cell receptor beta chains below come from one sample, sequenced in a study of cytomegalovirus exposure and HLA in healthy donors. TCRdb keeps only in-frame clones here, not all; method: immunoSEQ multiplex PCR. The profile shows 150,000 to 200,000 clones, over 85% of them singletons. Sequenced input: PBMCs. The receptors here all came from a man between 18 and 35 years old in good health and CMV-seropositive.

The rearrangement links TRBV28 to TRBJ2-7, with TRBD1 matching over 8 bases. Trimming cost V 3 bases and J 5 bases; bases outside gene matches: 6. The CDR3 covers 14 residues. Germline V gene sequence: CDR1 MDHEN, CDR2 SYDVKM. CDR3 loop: CASSFPQGANEQYF. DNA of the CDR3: TGTGCCAGCAGTTTTCCCCAGGGGGCCAACGAGCAGTACTTC.

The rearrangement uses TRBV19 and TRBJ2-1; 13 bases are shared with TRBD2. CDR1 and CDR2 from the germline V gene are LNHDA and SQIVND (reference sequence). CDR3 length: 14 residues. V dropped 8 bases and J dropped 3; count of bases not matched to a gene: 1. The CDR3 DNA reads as TGTGCCAGTGGGACTAGCGGGAACTACAATGAGCAGTTCTTC. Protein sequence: CASGTSGNYNEQFF.

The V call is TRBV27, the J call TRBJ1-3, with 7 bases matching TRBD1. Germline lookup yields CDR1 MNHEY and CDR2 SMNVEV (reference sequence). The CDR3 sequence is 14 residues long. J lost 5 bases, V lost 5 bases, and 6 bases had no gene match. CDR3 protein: CASSPRQGRNTIYF. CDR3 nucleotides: TGTGCCAGCAGTCCACGACAGGGCAGAAACACCATATATTTT.

The CDR3 here is CASSPVGVRGETQYF. For the CDR3, the DNA is TGCGCCAGCAGCCCAGTCGGCGTCAGAGGAGAGACCCAGTACTTC. The V and J genes are TRBV4-1 and TRBJ2-5; D not certain. The CDR3 length is 15 residues. The V gene lost 4 bases and the J gene lost 4 bases, with 16 bases spanning the gap. In germline, CDR1 is MGHRA, CDR2 YSYEKL.

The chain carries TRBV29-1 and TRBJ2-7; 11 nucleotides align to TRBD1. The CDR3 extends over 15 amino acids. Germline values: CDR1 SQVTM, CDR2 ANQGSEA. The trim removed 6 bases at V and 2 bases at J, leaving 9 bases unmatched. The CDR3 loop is CSVPSGQGETYEQYF. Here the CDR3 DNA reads TGCAGCGTCCCATCGGGACAGGGGGAAACCTACGAGCAGTACTTC.

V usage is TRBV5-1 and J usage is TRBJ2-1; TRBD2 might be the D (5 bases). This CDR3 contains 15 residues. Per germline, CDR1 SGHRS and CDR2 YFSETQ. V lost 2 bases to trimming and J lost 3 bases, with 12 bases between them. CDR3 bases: TGCGCCAGCAGCTTTGTGGGAGAGGGCTACAATGAGCAGTTCTTC. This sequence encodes CASSFVGEGYNEQFF. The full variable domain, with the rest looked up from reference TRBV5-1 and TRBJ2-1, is KAGVTQTPRYLIKTRGQQVTLSCSPISGHRSVSWYQQTPGQGLQFLFEYFSETQRNKGNFPGRFSGRQFSNSRSEMNVSTLELGDSALYLCASSFVGEGYNEQFFGPGTRLTVL.

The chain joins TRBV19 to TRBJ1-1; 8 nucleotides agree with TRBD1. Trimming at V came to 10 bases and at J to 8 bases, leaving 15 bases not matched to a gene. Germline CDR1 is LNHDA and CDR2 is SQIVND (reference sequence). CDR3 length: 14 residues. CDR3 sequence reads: CATVPRTGSGEAFF. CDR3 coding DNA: TGTGCCACTGTCCCCCGGACAGGGAGCGGGGAAGCTTTCTTT.

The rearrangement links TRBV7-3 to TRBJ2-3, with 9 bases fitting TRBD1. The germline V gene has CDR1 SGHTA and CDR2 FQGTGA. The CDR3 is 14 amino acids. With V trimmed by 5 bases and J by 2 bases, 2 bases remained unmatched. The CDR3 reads CASSRDRDTDTQYF. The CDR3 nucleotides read TGTGCCAGCAGCCGGGACAGGGACACAGATACGCAGTATTTT.

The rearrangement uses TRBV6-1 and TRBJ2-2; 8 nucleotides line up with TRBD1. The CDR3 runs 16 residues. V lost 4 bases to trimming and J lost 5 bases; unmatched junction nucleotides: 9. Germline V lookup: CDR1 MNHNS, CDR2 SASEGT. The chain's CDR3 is CASSGTGGRGTGELFF. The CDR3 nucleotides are TGTGCCAGCAGTGGTACAGGGGGAAGAGGGACCGGGGAGCTGTTTTTT.

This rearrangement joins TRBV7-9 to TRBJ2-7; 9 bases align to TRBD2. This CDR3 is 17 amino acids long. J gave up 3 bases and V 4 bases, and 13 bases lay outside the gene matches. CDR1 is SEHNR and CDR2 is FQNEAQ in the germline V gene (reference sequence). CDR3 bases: TGTGCCAGCAGCTCCCCCACCTGGGGGACTAGCAGCTACGAGCAGTACTTC. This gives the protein CASSSPTWGTSSYEQYF. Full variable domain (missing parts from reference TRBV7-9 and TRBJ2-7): DTGVSQNPRHKITKRGQNVTFRCDPISEHNRLYWYRQTLGQGPEFLTYFQNEAQLEKSRLLSDRFSAERPKGSFSTLEIQRTEQGDSAMYLCASSSPTWGTSSYEQYFGPGTRLTVT.

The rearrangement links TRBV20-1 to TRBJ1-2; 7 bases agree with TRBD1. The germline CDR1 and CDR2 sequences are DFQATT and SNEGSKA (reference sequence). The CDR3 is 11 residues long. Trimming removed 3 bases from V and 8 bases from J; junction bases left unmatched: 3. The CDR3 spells CSASKTGGYTF. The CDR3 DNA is TGCAGTGCTAGTAAGACAGGGGGCTACACCTTC.